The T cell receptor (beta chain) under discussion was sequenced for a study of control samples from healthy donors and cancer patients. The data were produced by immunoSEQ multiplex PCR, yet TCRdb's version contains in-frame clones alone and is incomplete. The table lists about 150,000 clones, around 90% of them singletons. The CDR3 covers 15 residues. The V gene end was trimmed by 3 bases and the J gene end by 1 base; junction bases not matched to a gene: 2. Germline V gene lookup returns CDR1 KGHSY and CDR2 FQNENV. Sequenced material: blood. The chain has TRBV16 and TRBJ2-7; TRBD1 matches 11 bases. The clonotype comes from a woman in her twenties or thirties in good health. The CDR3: CASSHRDRGSYEQYF. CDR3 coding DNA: TGTGCCAGCAGCCATCGGGACAGGGGGTCCTACGAGCAGTACTTC.